The rows below give T cell receptor beta chains drawn from one sample of a study of Graves' ophthalmopathy and Graves' hyperthyroidism. TCRdb re-derived calls from the multiplex PCR reads in MiXCR, one entry per CDR3 protein. This repertoire shows under 250,000 distinct CDR3 sequences, approximately 28% found once; its top ten account for about 9.3%. The sample was peripheral blood. The source is a middle-aged man with Graves' ophthalmopathy. Both conserved end residues are part of each CDR3. Each record gives: CDR3 DNA, CDR3 protein, D gene, clone size, V gene, J gene. D genes are given only for firm matches. Clone size, where shown, is once, few, many, or a class for clones that have expanded.

CDR3 DNA: TGTGCCACCAGCGAAGACAGGGACCCTGGCGAGCAGTACTTC
CDR3 protein: CATSEDRDPGEQYF
D gene: TRBD1
clone size: NA
V gene: TRBV15
J gene: TRBJ2-7

CDR3 DNA: TGTGCCAGCAGTTCCCCAGACAGGCACTATGGCTACACCTTC
CDR3 protein: CASSSPDRHYGYTF
D gene: NA
clone size: few
V gene: TRBV6-2/TRBV6-3
J gene: TRBJ1-2

CDR3 DNA: TGTGCCAGTCTCTCAGGGGGCTCCGGGGAGCTGTTTTTT
CDR3 protein: CASLSGGSGELFF
D gene: TRBD1
clone size: many
V gene: TRBV11-2
J gene: TRBJ2-2

CDR3 DNA: TGTGCCAGCTCACCGGGAGAGAATCAGCCCCAGCATTTT
CDR3 protein: CASSPGENQPQHF
D gene: NA
clone size: many
V gene: TRBV18
J gene: TRBJ1-5

CDR3 DNA: TGTGCCAGCAGCTTAGGCTCAGGGTACGGGTACGAGCAGTACTTC
CDR3 protein: CASSLGSGYGYEQYF
D gene: NA
clone size: NA
V gene: TRBV7-2
J gene: TRBJ2-7

CDR3 DNA: TGTGCCAGCAGCTTAGAACCGGGAGGCGCCTACGAGCAGTACTTC
CDR3 protein: CASSLEPGGAYEQYF
D gene: TRBD2
clone size: many
V gene: TRBV11-2
J gene: TRBJ2-7

CDR3 DNA: TGTGCCAGCAAACAACGGAGCCAAGAGACCCAGTACTTC
CDR3 protein: CASKQRSQETQYF
D gene: NA
clone size: many
V gene: TRBV28
J gene: TRBJ2-5

CDR3 DNA: TGTGCCAGCAGATTGACCTCCTTGGGGACCCAGTACTTC
CDR3 protein: CASRLTSLGTQYF
D gene: NA
clone size: NA
V gene: TRBV12-3/TRBV12-4
J gene: TRBJ2-5

CDR3 DNA: TGTGCCAGCAGTTCCACGGGGAGAGAGACCCAGTACTTC
CDR3 protein: CASSSTGRETQYF
D gene: NA
clone size: NA
V gene: TRBV28
J gene: TRBJ2-5

CDR3 DNA: TGTGCCAGTAAGGAAACTAGTCCGGCCACCGGGGAGCTGTTTTTT
CDR3 protein: CASKETSPATGELFF
D gene: NA
clone size: many
V gene: TRBV19
J gene: TRBJ2-2

CDR3 DNA: TGCGCCAGCAGCTTCAAGACGGGGAACACTGAAGCTTTCTTT
CDR3 protein: CASSFKTGNTEAFF
D gene: NA
clone size: many
V gene: TRBV5-1
J gene: TRBJ1-1

CDR3 DNA: TGCGCCAGCAGTGGGGACGGAGTGGGAGCCGGCGAGCAGTACTTC
CDR3 protein: CASSGDGVGAGEQYF
D gene: NA
clone size: many
V gene: TRBV10-1
J gene: TRBJ2-7

CDR3 DNA: TGTGCCAGCAGTTTCCGGGACAGGGGGCAGGAGACCCAGTACTTC
CDR3 protein: CASSFRDRGQETQYF
D gene: TRBD1
clone size: many
V gene: TRBV28
J gene: TRBJ2-5

CDR3 DNA: TGTGCCAGCAGCAACCAGGGGGCCCGCACCGGGGAGCTGTTTTTT
CDR3 protein: CASSNQGARTGELFF
D gene: TRBD1
clone size: many
V gene: TRBV12-3/TRBV12-4
J gene: TRBJ2-2

CDR3 DNA: TGTGCCAGCAGCGCGGTGGGGGCCCGGGGGGAGCTGTTTTTT
CDR3 protein: CASSAVGARGELFF
D gene: NA
clone size: many
V gene: TRBV7-2
J gene: TRBJ2-2

CDR3 DNA: TGTGCCAGCAGCCATCCGGGACTTAACACTGAAGCTTTCTTT
CDR3 protein: CASSHPGLNTEAFF
D gene: NA
clone size: once
V gene: TRBV12-3/TRBV12-4
J gene: TRBJ1-1

CDR3 DNA: TGTGCCAGCAGGAAAGCTAGCGGGAGCTCCTACGAGCAGTACTTC
CDR3 protein: CASRKASGSSYEQYF
D gene: TRBD2
clone size: NA
V gene: TRBV12-3/TRBV12-4
J gene: TRBJ2-7

CDR3 DNA: TGTGCCAGCAGCTTACAGGGGGCCAAAAACATTCAGTACTTC
CDR3 protein: CASSLQGAKNIQYF
D gene: NA
clone size: many
V gene: TRBV7-9
J gene: TRBJ2-4

CDR3 DNA: TGTGCCAGCAGTTTGACAGGGTTCGACGAGCAGTACTTC
CDR3 protein: CASSLTGFDEQYF
D gene: TRBD1
clone size: many
V gene: TRBV6-5
J gene: TRBJ2-7

CDR3 DNA: TGTGCCAGCAGCACCAGGGAAGAGACCCAGTACTTC
CDR3 protein: CASSTREETQYF
D gene: NA
clone size: many
V gene: TRBV7-8
J gene: TRBJ2-5

CDR3 DNA: TGCAGCGTTGCTCCCTCCGCGGAGACCCAGTACTTC
CDR3 protein: CSVAPSAETQYF
D gene: NA
clone size: many
V gene: TRBV29-1
J gene: TRBJ2-5

CDR3 DNA: TGCAGTGCTATGTCGGGGATCTTTACGGACACTGAAGCTTTCTTT
CDR3 protein: CSAMSGIFTDTEAFF
D gene: NA
clone size: NA
V gene: TRBV20-1
J gene: TRBJ1-1

CDR3 DNA: TGTGCCAGTACTAGGGGGCCCGGGGAGCTGTTTTTT
CDR3 protein: CASTRGPGELFF
D gene: TRBD1
clone size: many
V gene: TRBV19
J gene: TRBJ2-2

CDR3 DNA: TGTGCCAGCAGGAACGGACAGCTATCCGTGGGTGAGACCCAGTACTTC
CDR3 protein: CASRNGQLSVGETQYF
D gene: NA
clone size: once
V gene: TRBV6-2/TRBV6-3
J gene: TRBJ2-5

CDR3 DNA: TGTGCCAGCAGTTACCAAGTCGACACTGAAGCTTTCTTT
CDR3 protein: CASSYQVDTEAFF
D gene: NA
clone size: NA
V gene: TRBV6-5
J gene: TRBJ1-1

CDR3 DNA: TGCGCCAGCAGCGGCGCGGGCTCCTCAGCCAAAAACATTCAGTACTTC
CDR3 protein: CASSGAGSSAKNIQYF
D gene: NA
clone size: NA
V gene: TRBV10-1
J gene: TRBJ2-4

CDR3 DNA: TGTGCCAGCTGGAGGGCCAAGACCCAAGAGACCCAGTACTTC
CDR3 protein: CASWRAKTQETQYF
D gene: NA
clone size: few
V gene: TRBV6-1
J gene: TRBJ2-5

CDR3 DNA: TGTGCCAGCAGTTACTCTGGACAGGGATTAGCCTACGAGCAGTACTTC
CDR3 protein: CASSYSGQGLAYEQYF
D gene: TRBD1
clone size: NA
V gene: TRBV6-5
J gene: TRBJ2-7

CDR3 DNA: TGTGCCAGCAGCTACGGACTAGCGGGAGGGGATACGCAGTATTTT
CDR3 protein: CASSYGLAGGDTQYF
D gene: TRBD2
clone size: many
V gene: TRBV6-2/TRBV6-3
J gene: TRBJ2-3

CDR3 DNA: TGCAGTGCCGAACTAGCGGGAGACATCCACGAGCAGTACTTC
CDR3 protein: CSAELAGDIHEQYF
D gene: TRBD2
clone size: few
V gene: TRBV20-1
J gene: TRBJ2-7